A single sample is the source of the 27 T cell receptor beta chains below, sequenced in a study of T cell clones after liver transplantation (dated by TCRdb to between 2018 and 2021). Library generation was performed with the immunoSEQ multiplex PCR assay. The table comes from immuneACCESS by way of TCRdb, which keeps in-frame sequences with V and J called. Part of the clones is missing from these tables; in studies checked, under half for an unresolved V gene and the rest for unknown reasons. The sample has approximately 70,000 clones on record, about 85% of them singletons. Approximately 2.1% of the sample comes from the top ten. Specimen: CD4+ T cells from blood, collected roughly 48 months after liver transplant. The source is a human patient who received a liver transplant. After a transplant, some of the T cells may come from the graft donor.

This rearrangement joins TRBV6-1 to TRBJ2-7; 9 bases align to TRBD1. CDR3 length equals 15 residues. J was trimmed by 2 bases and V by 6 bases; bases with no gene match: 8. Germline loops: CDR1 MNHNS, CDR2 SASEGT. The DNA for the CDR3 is TGTGCCAGCAGACAGCAGGACAGGGGCCCCTACGAGCAGTACTTC. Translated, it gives CASRQQDRGPYEQYF.

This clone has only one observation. CDR3 sequence: CASSINQGNTGELFF. In nucleotides, the CDR3 is TGTGCCAGTAGTATAAATCAAGGCAACACCGGGGAGCTGTTTTTT. The V call is TRBV19, the J call TRBJ2-2; no reliable D call. V lost 2 bases, J lost 2 bases, and 9 bases lay in between. The CDR3 runs to 15 residues. Germline V gives CDR1 LNHDA, CDR2 SQIVND (reference sequence). The whole variable domain, remainder taken from reference TRBV19 and TRBJ2-2, is DGGITQSPKYLFRKEGQNVTLSCEQNLNHDAMYWYRQDPGQGLRLIYYSQIVNDFQKGDIAEGYSVSREKKESFPLTVTSAQKNPTAFYLCASSINQGNTGELFFGEGSRLTVL.

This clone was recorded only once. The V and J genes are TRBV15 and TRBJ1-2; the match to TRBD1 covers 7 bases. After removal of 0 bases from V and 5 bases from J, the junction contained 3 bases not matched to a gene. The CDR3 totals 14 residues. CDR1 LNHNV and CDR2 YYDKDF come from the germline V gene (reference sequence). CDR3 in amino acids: CATSRETGPYGYTF. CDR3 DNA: TGTGCCACCAGCAGAGAGACAGGGCCATATGGCTACACCTTC.

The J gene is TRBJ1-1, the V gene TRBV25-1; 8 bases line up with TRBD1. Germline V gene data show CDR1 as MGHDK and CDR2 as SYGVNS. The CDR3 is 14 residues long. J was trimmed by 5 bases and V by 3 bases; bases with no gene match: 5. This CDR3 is CASSDTGGSTEAFF. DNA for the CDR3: TGTGCCAGCAGTGATACAGGGGGAAGTACTGAAGCTTTCTTT.

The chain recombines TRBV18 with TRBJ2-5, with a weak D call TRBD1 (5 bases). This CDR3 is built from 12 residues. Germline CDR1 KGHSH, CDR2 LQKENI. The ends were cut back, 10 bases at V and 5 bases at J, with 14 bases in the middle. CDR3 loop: CATRRAGETQYF. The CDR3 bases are TGTGCCACCCGCCGGGCAGGGGAGACCCAGTACTTC. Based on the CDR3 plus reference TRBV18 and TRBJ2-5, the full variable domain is NAGVMQNPRHLVRRRGQEARLRCSPMKGHSHVYWYRQLPEEGLKFMVYLQKENIIDESGMPKERFSAEFPKEGPSILRIQQVVRGDSAAYFCATRRAGETQYFGPGTRLLVL.

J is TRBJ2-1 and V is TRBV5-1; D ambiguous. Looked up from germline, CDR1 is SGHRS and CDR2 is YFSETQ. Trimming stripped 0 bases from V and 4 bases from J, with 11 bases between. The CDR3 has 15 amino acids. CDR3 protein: CASSLGSTSYNEQFF. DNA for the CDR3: TGCGCCAGCAGCTTGGGGTCAACAAGTTACAATGAGCAGTTCTTC.

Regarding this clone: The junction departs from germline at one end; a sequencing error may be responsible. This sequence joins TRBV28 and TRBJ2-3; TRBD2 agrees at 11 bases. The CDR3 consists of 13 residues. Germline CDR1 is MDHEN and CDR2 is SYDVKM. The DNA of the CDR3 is TGTGCCAGCAGTTCCCGGACTAGCGGGCACGGCTGGTTT. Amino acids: CASSSRTSGHGWF.

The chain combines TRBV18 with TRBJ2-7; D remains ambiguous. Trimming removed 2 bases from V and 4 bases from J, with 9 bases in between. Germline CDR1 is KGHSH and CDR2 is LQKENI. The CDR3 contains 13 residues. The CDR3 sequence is CASSPGISYEQYF. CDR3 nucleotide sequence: TGTGCCAGCTCACCAGGGATTTCTTACGAGCAGTACTTC.

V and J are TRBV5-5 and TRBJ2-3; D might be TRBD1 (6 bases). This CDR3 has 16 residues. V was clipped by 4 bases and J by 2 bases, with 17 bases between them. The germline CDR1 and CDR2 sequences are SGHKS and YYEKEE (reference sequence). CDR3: CASSPNRDRPTDTQYF. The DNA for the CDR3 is TGTGCCAGCAGCCCCAATCGAGACAGGCCCACAGATACGCAGTATTTT.

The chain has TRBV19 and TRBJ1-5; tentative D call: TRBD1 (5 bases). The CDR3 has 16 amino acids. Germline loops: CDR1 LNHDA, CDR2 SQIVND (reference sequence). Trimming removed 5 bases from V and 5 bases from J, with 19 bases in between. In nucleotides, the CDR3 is TGTGCCAGTAGTGTGACTGCGGGGCGCGGGTATCAGCCCCAGCATTTT. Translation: CASSVTAGRGYQPQHF.

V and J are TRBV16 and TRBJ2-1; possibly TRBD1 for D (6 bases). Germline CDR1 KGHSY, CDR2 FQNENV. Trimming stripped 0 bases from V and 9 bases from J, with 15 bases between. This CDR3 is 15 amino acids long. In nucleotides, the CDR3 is TGTGCCAGCAGCCAATCGTATCAGGGGTTAAGTGAGCAGTTCTTC. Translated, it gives CASSQSYQGLSEQFF.

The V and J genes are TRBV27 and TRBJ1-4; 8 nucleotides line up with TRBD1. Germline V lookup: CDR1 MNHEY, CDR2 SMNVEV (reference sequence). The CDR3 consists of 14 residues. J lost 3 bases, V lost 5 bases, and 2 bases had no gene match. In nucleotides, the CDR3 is TGTGCCAGCAGTCGGGGACAGGCTAATGAAAAACTGTTTTTT. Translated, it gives CASSRGQANEKLFF.

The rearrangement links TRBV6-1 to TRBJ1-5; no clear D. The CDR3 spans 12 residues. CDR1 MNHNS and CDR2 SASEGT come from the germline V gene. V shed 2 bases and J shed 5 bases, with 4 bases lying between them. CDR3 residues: CASSEHYQPQHF. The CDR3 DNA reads TGTGCCAGCAGTGAACATTATCAGCCCCAGCATTTT.

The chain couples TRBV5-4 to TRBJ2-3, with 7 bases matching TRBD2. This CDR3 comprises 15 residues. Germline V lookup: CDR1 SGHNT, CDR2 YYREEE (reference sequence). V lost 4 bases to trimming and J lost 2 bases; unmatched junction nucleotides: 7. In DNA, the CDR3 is TGTGCCAGCAGCCAACAAGCGGGGACCACAGATACGCAGTATTTT. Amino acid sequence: CASSQQAGTTDTQYF.

CDR3 sequence reads: CASSIRRGVNTEAFF. The CDR3 nucleotides are TGTGCCAGCAGCATTCGGAGGGGGGTGAACACTGAAGCTTTCTTT. J is TRBJ1-1 and V is TRBV11-1; D may be TRBD1 (6 bases). Germline V gives CDR1 SGHAT, CDR2 FQDESV (reference sequence). This CDR3 spans 15 amino acids. V was shortened by 5 bases and J by 0 bases, with 13 bases between the two germline ends.

CDR3 sequence reads: CASSYEQYF. As DNA, the CDR3 is TGTGCCAGCTCCTACGAGCAGTACTTC. J is TRBJ2-7 and V is TRBV18; D is unresolved. The V end was cut by 6 bases, the J end by 3 bases, with 0 bases between. The germline V gene has CDR1 KGHSH and CDR2 LQKENI. This CDR3 comprises 9 residues.

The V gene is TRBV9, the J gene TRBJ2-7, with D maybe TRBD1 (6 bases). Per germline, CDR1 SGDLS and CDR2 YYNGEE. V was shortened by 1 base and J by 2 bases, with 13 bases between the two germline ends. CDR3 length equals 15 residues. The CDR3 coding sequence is TGTGCCAGCAGCGTACCTACAGGGAGCCCCTACGAGCAGTACTTC. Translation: CASSVPTGSPYEQYF.

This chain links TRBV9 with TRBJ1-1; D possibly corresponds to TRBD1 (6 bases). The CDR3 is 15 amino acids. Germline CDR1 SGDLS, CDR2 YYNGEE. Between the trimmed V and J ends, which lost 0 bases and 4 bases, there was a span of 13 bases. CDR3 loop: CASSVEVGRGTEAFF. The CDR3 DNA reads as TGTGCCAGCAGCGTAGAGGTGGGCAGGGGCACTGAAGCTTTCTTT.

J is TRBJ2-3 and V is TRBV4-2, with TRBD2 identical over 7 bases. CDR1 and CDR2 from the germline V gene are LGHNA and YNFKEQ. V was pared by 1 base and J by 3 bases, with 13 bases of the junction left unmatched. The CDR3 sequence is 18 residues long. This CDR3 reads CASSQAGGRGVVTDTQYF. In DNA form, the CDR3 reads TGTGCCAGCAGCCAAGCAGGCGGGAGAGGGGTCGTGACAGATACGCAGTATTTT.

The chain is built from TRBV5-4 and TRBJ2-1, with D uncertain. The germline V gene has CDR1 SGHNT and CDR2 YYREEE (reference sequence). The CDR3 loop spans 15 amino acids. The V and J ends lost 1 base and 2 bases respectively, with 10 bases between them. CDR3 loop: CASSLMAGPYNEQFF. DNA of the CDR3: TGTGCCAGCAGCTTGATGGCAGGACCCTACAATGAGCAGTTCTTC.

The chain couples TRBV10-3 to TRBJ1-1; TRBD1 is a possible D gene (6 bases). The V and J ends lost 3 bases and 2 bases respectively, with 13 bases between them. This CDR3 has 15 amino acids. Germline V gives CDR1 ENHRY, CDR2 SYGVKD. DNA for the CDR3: TGTGCCATCAGTGACGGAGGGGGTGGAAACACTGAAGCTTTCTTT. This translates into CAISDGGGGNTEAFF.

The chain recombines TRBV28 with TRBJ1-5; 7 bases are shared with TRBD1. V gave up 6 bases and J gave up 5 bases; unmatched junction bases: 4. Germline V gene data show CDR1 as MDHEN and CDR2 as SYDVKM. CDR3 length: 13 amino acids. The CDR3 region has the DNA TGTGCCAGCAGACTGACAGGGTATCAGCCCCAGCATTTT. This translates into CASRLTGYQPQHF.

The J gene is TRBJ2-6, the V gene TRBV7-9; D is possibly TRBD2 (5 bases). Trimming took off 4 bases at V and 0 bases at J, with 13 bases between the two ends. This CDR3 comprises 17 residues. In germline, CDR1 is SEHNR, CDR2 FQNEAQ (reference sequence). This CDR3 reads CASSSGSGSSGANVLTF. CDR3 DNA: TGTGCCAGCAGCTCGGGCTCTGGGAGCTCTGGGGCCAACGTCCTGACTTTC.

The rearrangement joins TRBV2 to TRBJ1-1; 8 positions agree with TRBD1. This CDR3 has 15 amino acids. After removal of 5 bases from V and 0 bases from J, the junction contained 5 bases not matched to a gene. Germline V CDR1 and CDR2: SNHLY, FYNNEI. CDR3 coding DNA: TGTGCCAGCAGTCCGACAGGGGACATGAACACTGAAGCTTTCTTT. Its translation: CASSPTGDMNTEAFF.

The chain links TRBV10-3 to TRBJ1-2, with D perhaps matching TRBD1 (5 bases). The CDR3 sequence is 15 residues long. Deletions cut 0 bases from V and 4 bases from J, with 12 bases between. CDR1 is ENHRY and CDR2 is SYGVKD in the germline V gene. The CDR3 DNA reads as TGTGCCATCAGTGAGTCGATCGCCAGGGTCTATGGCTACACCTTC. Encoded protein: CAISESIARVYGYTF.

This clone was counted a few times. The CDR3: CASSFAGDVGGYTF. DNA for the CDR3: TGTGCCAGCAGCTTTGCAGGGGATGTGGGAGGCTACACCTTC. This chain uses TRBV7-2 with TRBJ1-2, with D possibly TRBD1 on 6 matching bases. Trimming removed 3 bases from V and 8 bases from J, with 16 bases in between. The CDR3 has 14 amino acids. The germline gives CDR1 SGHTA, CDR2 FQGNSA.

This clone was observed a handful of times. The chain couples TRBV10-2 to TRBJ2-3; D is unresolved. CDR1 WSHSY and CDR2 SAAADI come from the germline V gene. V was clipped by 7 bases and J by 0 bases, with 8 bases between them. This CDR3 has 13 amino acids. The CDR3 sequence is CASTHSSTDTQYF. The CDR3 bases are TGCGCCAGCACCCACAGTAGCACAGATACGCAGTATTTT.